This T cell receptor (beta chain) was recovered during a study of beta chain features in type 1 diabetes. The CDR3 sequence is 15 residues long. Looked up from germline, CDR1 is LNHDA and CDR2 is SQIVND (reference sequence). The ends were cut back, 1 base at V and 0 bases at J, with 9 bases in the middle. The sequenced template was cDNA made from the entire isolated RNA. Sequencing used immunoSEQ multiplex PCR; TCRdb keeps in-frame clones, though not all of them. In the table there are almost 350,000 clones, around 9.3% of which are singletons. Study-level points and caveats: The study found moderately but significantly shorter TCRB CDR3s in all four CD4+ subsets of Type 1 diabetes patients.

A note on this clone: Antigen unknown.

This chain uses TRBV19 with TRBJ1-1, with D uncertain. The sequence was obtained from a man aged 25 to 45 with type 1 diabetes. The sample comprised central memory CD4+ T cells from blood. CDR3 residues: CASSIVGRMNTEAFF. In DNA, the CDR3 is TGTGCCAGTAGTATAGTGGGCAGGATGAACACTGAAGCTTTCTTT.